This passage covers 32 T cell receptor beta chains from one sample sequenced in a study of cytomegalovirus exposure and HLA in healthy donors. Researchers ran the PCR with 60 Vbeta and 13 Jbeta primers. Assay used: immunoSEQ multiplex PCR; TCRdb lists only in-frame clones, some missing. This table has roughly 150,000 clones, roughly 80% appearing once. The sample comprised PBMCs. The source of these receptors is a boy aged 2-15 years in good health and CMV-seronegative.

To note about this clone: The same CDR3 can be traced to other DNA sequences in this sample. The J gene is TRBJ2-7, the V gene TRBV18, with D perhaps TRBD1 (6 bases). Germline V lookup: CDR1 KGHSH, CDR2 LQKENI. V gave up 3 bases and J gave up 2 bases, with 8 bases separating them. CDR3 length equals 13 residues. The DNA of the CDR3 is TGTGCCAGCTCACCGGCAGGGGCCTACGAGCAGTACTTC. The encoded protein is CASSPAGAYEQYF.

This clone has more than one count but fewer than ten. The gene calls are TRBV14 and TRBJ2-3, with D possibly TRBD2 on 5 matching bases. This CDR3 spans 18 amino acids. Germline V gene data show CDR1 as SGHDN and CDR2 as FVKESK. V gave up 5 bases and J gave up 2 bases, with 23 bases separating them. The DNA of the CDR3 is TGTGCCAGCAGCACCATGCTATATAGCGACGGAACCACAGATACGCAGTATTTT. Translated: CASSTMLYSDGTTDTQYF.

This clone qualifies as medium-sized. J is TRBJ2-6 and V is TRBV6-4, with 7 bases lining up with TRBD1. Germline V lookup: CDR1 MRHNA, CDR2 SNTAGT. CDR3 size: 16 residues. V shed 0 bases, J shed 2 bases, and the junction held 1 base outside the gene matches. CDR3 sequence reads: CASSDSGGAGANVLTF. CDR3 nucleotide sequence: TGTGCCAGCAGTGACTCAGGGGGCGCTGGGGCCAACGTCCTGACTTTC.

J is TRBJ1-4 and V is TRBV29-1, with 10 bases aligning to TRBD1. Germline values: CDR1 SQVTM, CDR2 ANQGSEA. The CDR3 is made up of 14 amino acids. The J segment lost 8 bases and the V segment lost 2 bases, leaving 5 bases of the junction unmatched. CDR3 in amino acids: CSVELGQGREKLFF. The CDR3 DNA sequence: TGCAGCGTTGAACTGGGACAGGGGAGGGAAAAACTGTTTTTT. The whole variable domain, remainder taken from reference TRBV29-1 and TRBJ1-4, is SAVISQKPSRDICQRGTSLTIQCQVDSQVTMMFWYRQQPGQSLTLIATANQGSEATYESGFVIDKFPISRPNLTFSTLTVSNMSPEDSSIYLCSVELGQGREKLFFGSGTQLSVL.

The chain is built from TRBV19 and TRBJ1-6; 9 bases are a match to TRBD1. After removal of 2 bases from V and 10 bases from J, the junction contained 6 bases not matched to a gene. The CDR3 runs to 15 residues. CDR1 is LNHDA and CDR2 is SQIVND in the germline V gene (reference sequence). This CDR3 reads CASSIRDRVGSPLHF. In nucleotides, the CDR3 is TGTGCCAGTAGTATACGGGACAGGGTTGGGTCACCCCTCCACTTT.

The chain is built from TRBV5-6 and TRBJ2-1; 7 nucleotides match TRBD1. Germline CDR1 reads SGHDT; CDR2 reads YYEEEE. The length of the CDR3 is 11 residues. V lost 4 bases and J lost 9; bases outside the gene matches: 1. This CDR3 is CASSDRVEQFF. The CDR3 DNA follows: TGTGCCAGCAGCGACAGGGTTGAGCAGTTCTTC.

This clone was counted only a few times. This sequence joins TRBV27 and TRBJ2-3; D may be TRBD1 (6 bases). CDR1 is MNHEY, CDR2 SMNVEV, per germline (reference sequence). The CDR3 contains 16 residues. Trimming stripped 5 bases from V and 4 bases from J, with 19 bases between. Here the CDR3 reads CASSPSQGWLADTQYF. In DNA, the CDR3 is TGTGCCAGCAGTCCCTCACAGGGTTGGTTAGCAGATACGCAGTATTTT.

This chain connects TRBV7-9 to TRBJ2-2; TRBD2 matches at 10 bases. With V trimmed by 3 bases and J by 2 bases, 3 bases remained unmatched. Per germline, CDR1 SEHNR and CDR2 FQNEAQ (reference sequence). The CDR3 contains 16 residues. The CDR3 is CASSLLAGVNTGELFF. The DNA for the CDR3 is TGTGCCAGCAGCTTGCTAGCGGGAGTTAACACCGGGGAGCTGTTTTTT.

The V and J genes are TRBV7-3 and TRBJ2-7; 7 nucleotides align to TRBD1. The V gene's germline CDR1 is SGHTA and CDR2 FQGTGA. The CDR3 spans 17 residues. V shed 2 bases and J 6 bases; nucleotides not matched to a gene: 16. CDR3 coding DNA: TGTGCCAGCAGCTTAGCCCCCCACACAGGGGCCCCTCGCGAGCAGTACTTC. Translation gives CASSLAPHTGAPREQYF.

For the CDR3, the DNA is TGTGCCAGCAGTGAAAACAGGGGGAGCGGCGAGCAGTACTTC. Translating gives CASSENRGSGEQYF. The V and J genes are TRBV6-1 and TRBJ2-7, with 8 bases lining up with TRBD1. The CDR3 covers 14 residues. Looked up from germline, CDR1 is MNHNS and CDR2 is SASEGT. Losses at the gene ends were 2 bases for V and 6 bases for J; bases not matched to a gene: 6.

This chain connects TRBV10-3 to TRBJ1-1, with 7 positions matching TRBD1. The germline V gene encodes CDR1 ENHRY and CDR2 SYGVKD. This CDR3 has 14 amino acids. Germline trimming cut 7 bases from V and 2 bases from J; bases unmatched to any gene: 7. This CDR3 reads CAINEQGPNTEAFF. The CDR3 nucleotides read TGTGCCATCAATGAACAGGGGCCTAACACTGAAGCTTTCTTT.

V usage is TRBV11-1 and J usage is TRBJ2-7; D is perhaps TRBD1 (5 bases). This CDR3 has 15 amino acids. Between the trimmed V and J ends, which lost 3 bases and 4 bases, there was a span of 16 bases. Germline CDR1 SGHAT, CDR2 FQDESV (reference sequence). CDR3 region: CASSLDRQSVYEQYF. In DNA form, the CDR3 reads TGTGCCAGCAGCTTGGATAGACAGTCTGTATACGAGCAGTACTTC.

The CDR3 coding sequence is TGTGCCAGCAGCGTAGCGGGGGGGACTAGCACAGATACGCAGTATTTT. It yields the protein CASSVAGGTSTDTQYF. The V and J genes are TRBV9 and TRBJ2-3, with 8 bases matching TRBD2. Germline CDR1 SGDLS, CDR2 YYNGEE. V shed 0 bases, J shed 0 bases, and the junction held 3 bases outside the gene matches. The CDR3 sequence is 16 residues long. The entire variable domain, with the rest obtained from reference TRBV9 and TRBJ2-3, is as follows: DSGVTQTPKHLITATGQRVTLRCSPRSGDLSVYWYQQSLDQGLQFLIQYYNGEERAKGNILERFSAQQFPDLHSELNLSSLELGDSALYFCASSVAGGTSTDTQYFGPGTRLTVL.

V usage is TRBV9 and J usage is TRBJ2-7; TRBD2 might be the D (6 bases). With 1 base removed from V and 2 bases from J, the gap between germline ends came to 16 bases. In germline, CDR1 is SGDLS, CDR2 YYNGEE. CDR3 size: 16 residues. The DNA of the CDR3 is TGTGCCAGCAGCGTATCCTCAATAGCGGATACCTACGAGCAGTACTTC. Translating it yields CASSVSSIADTYEQYF.

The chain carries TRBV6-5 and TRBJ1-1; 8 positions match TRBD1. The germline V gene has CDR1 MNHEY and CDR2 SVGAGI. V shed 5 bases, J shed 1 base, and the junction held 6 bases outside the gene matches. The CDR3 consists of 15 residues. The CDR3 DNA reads TGTGCCAGCAGTCCAAGACAGGGGCGGAACACTGAAGCTTTCTTT. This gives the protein CASSPRQGRNTEAFF.

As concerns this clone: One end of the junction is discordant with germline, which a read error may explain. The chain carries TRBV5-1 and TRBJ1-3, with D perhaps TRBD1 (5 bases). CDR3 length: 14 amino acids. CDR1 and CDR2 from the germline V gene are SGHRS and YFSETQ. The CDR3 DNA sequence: TGCGCCAGCAGCTTGGGGACAACCGGAAACACCATACATTTT. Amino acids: CASSLGTTGNTIHF.

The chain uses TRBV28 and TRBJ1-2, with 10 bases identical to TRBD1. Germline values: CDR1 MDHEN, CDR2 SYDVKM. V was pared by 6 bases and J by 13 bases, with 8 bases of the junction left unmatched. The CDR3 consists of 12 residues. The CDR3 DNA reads TGTGCCAGCAGCAAGCCGGGACAGGGGACCACCTTC. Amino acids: CASSKPGQGTTF.

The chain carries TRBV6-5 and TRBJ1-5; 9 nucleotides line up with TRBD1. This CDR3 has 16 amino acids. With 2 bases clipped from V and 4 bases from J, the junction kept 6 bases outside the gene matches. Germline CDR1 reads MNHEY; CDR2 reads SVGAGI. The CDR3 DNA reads TGTGCCAGCAGTTACCTAGGGACAGGGTCTAATCAGCCCCAGCATTTT. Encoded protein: CASSYLGTGSNQPQHF.

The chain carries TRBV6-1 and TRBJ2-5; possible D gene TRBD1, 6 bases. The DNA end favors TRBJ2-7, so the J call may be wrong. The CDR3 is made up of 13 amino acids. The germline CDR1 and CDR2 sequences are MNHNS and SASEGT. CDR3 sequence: CASRSDSYYEQYF. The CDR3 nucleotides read TGTGCCAGCAGATCGGACAGCTACTACGAGCAGTACTTC.

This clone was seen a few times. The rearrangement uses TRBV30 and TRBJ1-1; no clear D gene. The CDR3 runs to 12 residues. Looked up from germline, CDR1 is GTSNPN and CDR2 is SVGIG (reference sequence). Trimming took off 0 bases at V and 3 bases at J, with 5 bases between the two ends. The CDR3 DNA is TGTGCCTGGAGTGTACTTCACACTGAAGCTTTCTTT. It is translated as CAWSVLHTEAFF.

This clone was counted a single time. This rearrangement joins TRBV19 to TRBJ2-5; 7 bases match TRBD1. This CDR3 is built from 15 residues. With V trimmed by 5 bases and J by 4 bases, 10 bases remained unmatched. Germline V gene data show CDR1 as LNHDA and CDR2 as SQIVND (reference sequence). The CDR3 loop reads CASSETTGPRETQYF. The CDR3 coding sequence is TGTGCCAGTAGTGAAACGACAGGGCCCAGAGAGACCCAGTACTTC.

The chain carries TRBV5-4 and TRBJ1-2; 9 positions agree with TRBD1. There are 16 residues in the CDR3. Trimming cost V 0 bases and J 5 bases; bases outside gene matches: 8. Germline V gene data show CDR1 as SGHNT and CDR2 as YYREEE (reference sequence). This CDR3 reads CASSLGGTGSPYGYTF. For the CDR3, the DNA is TGTGCCAGCAGCTTGGGCGGGACAGGGAGTCCTTATGGCTACACCTTC.

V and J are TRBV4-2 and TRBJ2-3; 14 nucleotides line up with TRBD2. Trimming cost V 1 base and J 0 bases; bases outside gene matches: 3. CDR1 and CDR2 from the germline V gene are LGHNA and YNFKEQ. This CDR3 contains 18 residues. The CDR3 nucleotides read TGTGCCAGCAGCCAAGGACTAGCGGGGGGGCCTAGCACAGATACGCAGTATTTT. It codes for CASSQGLAGGPSTDTQYF.

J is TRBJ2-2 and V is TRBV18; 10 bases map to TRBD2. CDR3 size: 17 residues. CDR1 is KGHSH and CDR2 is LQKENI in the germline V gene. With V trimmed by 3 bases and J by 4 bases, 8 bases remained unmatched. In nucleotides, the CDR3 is TGTGCCAGCTCACCTCCCCTAGCGGGAGCAATCACCGGGGAGCTGTTTTTT. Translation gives CASSPPLAGAITGELFF.

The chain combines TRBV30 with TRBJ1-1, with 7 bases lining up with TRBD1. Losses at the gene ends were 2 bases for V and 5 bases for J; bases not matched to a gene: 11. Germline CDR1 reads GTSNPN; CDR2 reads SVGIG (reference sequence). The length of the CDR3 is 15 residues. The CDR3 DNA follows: TGTGCCTGGAGTAAAGGTAGGGGGCGACGGACTGAAGCTTTCTTT. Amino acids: CAWSKGRGRRTEAFF.

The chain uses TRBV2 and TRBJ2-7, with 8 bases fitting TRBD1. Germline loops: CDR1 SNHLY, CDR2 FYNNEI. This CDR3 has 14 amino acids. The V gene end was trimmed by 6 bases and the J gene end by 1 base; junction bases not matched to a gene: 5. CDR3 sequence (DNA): TGTGCCAGCAGGACTACAGGGGGATCCTACGAGCAGTACTTC. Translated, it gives CASRTTGGSYEQYF.

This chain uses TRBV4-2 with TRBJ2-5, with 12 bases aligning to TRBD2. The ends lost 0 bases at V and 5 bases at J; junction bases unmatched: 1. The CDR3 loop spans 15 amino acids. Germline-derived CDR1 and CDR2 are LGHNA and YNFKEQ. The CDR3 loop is CASSQEGTSGETQYF. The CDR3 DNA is TGTGCCAGCAGCCAAGAAGGGACTAGCGGGGAGACCCAGTACTTC.

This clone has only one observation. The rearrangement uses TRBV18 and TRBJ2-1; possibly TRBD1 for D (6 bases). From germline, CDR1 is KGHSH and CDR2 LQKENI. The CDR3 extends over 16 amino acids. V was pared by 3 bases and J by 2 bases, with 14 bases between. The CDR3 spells CASSPRTEPTYNEQFF. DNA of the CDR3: TGTGCCAGCTCACCCAGGACAGAACCGACCTACAATGAGCAGTTCTTC.

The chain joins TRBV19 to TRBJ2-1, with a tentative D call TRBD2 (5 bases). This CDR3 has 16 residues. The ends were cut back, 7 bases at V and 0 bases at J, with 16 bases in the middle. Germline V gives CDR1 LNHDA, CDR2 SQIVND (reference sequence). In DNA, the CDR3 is TGTGCCAGTACCTACCAAGTGGGGAGCTCCTACAATGAGCAGTTCTTC. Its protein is CASTYQVGSSYNEQFF.

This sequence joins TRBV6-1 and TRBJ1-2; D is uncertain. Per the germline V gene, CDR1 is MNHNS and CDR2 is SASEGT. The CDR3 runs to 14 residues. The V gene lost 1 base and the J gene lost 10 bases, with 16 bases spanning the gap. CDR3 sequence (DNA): TGTGCCAGCAGTGAAGGGGATTGGAGGTCCTCCTACACCTTC. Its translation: CASSEGDWRSSYTF.

The CDR3 coding sequence is TGTGCCAGTAGTATAGATTGGACAGGTCTACAGTTCTTC. Translation: CASSIDWTGLQFF. J is TRBJ2-1 and V is TRBV19; 7 bases are a match to TRBD1. In germline, CDR1 is LNHDA, CDR2 SQIVND (reference sequence). The CDR3 is made up of 13 amino acids. V gave up 0 bases and J gave up 13 bases; unmatched junction bases: 6.

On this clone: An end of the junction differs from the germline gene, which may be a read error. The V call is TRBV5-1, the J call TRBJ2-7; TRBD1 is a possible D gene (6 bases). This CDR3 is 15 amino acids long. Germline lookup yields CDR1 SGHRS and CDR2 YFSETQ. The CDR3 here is CASTLIAGAYNEQYF. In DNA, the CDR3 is TGCGCCAGCACCTTGATTGCAGGGGCGTACAACGAGCAGTACTTC.